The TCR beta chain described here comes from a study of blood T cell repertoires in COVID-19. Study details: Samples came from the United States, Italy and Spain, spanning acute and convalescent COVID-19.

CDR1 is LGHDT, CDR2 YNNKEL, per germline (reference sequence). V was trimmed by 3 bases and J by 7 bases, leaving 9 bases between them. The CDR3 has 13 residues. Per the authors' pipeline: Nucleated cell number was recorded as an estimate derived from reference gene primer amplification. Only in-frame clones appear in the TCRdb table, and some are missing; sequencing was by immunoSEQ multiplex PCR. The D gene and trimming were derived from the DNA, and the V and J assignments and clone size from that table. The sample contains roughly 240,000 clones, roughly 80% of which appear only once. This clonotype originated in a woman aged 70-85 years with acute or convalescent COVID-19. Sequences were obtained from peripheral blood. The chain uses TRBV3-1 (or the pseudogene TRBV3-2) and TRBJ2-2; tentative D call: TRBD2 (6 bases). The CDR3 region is CASSQGGSGELFF. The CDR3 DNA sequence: TGTGCCAGCAGCCAGGGGGGAAGCGGGGAGCTGTTTTTT.